Listed below are T cell receptor beta chains from one sample, sequenced in a study of CD8 T cells in ankylosing spondylitis. Each CDR3 protein is one row after TCRdb ran MiXCR on the 5' RACE reads. This table holds tens of thousands of distinct CDR3 sequences, roughly 7.3% found once. The specimen sequenced was blood, either unsorted or a sorted T cell fraction (not recorded which). The receptors here all came from a female donor with ankylosing spondylitis or in good health (not recorded which). Both conserved end residues are part of each CDR3.

TRBV29-1,TRBJ1-2,14,CSVVRDRGRYGYTF
TRBV29-1,TRBJ1-2,14,CSVETTVTNYGYTF
TRBV14,TRBJ2-1,14,CASSQVIGNNEQFF
TRBV9,TRBJ1-4,14,CASSVDATNEKLFF
TRBV6-5,TRBJ1-5,16,CASSYDLTKGNQPQHF
TRBV5-1,TRBJ2-7,16,CASSLESRGSSYEQYF
TRBV4-1,TRBJ2-2,18,CASSQLPPPGRNTGELFF
TRBV5-1,TRBJ1-1,14,CASSLADGGAEAFF
TRBV10-3,TRBJ2-1,12,CASNRGYNEQFF
TRBV5-1,TRBJ2-1,14,CASSLPGQGNEQFF
TRBV3-1,TRBJ2-3,16,CASSQGGFASTDTQYF
TRBV29-1,TRBJ2-3,15,CSVDRLAASTDTQYF
TRBV2,TRBJ1-6,15,CASIWRQPINSPLHF
TRBV28,TRBJ2-2,15,CASSHSGLGTGELFF
TRBV11-2,TRBJ2-5,13,CASSPYIRQTQYF
TRBV30,TRBJ1-1,9,CAAGREAFF
TRBV9,TRBJ1-3,14,CASGGGTSGNTIYF
TRBV5-1,TRBJ2-1,14,CASSLVGWDNEQFF
TRBV19,TRBJ2-2,13,CASSMNEGGELFF
TRBV9,TRBJ1-1,15,CASSPFTGMNTEAFF
TRBV7-2,TRBJ1-1,17,CASSLRDRTYMNTEAFF
TRBV5-1,TRBJ1-1,18,CASSYRTRTGWVNTEAFF
TRBV19,TRBJ2-5,13,CASMEWGTETQYF
TRBV28,TRBJ2-2,12,CASSLRTGELFF
TRBV5-1,TRBJ2-2,15,CASSLDDAGTGELFF
TRBV20-1,TRBJ1-5,15,CSAIGPDRPNQPQHF
TRBV6-1,TRBJ2-7,15,CASKGPLAGGYEQYF
TRBV6-5,TRBJ2-2,16,CASSYSRLANTGELFF
TRBV6-2/TRBV6-3,TRBJ2-5,17,CASSYSSSGGVRETQYF
TRBV20-1,TRBJ2-5,14,CSARRTGVKETQYF
TRBV20-1,TRBJ2-1,15,CSARDQSGGHNEQFF
TRBV7-2,TRBJ1-1,13,CASRQGLLTEAFF
TRBV29-1,TRBJ2-5,17,CSVVPGPERQGLETQYF
TRBV2,TRBJ1-1,15,CASSVDTADSSSAFF
TRBV7-9,TRBJ2-7,13,CASRQTQDYEQYF
TRBV6-1,TRBJ2-3,17,CASRNGPPLPSTDTQYF
TRBV6-1,TRBJ1-2,14,CASSRGQINYGYTF
TRBV7-3,TRBJ2-2,16,CASSPRDRRGTGELFF
TRBV12-3/TRBV12-4,TRBJ1-4,18,CASSKGQGAEVTNEKLFF
TRBV5-1,TRBJ2-2,15,CASSQRQDYTGELFF
TRBV6-1,TRBJ1-4,15,CASSLPEVPGEKLFF
TRBV7-9,TRBJ1-1,12,CASSPTWAEAFF